This TCR beta chain was identified during a study of Ad26.COV2.S vaccination and SARS-CoV-2 variants. Treatment described: around 19 received Ad26.COV2.S at low or high dose, single or two shots; about five received placebo; per-sample allocation not given. Sample collection was performed on day 63 after the first vaccine or placebo injection. Expression of Wuhan-strain SARS-CoV-2 spike came from the Ad26 vector that formed the vaccine. Looked up from germline, CDR1 is SGHRS and CDR2 is YFSETQ. The ends were cut back, 4 bases at V and 2 bases at J, with 12 bases in the middle. The CDR3 spans 14 residues. Measured with immunoSEQ multiplex PCR; TCRdb has only the in-frame clones, and not every one. The data hold around 320,000 clones, with approximately 86% observed a single time.

J is TRBJ2-5 and V is TRBV5-1; D may match TRBD1 or TRBD2 (5 bases each). The origin of this receptor is a person aged 18-65 years who received the Ad26.COV2.S COVID-19 vaccine or a placebo. This material consisted of peripheral blood, taken in a trial of Ad26.COV2.S vaccine versus placebo. The CDR3 DNA sequence: TGCGCCAGCAGCCTGCAGGGACCGCAAGAGACCCAGTACTTC. This codes for CASSLQGPQETQYF.